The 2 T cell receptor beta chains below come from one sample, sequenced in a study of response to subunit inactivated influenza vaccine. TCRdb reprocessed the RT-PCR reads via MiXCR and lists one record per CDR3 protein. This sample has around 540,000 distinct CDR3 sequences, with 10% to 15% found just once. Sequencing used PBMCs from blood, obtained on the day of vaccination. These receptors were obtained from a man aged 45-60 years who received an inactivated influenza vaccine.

The CDR3 coding sequence is TGCGCCAGCAGCCCTACAGACAGCCATAACGACGAGCAGTACTTC. Encoded protein: CASSPTDSHNDEQYF. The chain links TRBV4-1 to TRBJ2-7, with a possible D match to TRBD1 (5 bases). The CDR3 is 15 residues long. Germline CDR1 MGHRA, CDR2 YSYEKL. V was trimmed by 4 bases and J by 5 bases, leaving 18 bases between them.

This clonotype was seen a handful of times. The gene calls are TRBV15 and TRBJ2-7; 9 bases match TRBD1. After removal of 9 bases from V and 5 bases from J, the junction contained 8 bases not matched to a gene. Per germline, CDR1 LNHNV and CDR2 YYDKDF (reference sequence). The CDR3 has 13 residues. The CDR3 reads CATTFGTGNEQYF. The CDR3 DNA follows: TGTGCCACTACCTTCGGGACAGGGAACGAGCAGTACTTC.